The sample holds a few counts of the clone carrying this T cell receptor (beta chain). Its specificity is not known. This sample was taken from a study of identical twins. The CDR3 has 16 residues. Trimming took 0 bases from V and 4 from J; bases not matched to a gene: 5. CDR1 and CDR2 from the germline V gene are SGHRS and YFSETQ. TCRdb re-called the 5' RACE reads through MiXCR, storing one row per CDR3 protein. The sample carries some 690,000 distinct CDR3 sequences, less than 25% recorded once. General study points: For zero-insertion analyses, partial confounding could come from invariant MAIT and iNKT cells. Modelling underestimated the level of out-of-frame TCR alpha sharing observed in monozygotic twins.

These data also featured in a second study, about T cells expressing NK-cell markers. That study reports: The authors sequenced eight donors, of whom seven were HCMV-seropositive and one was seronegative. Of the CD8+ T cell pool in about six donors, about 1.0-8% was accounted for by dominant NKG2C+ clonotypes.

Sequenced sample: PBMCs. The chain carries TRBV5-1 and TRBJ2-1; TRBD2 aligns across 9 bases. The TCR sequence derives from a woman aged 18-29 years in good health. The CDR3 DNA follows: TGCGCCAGCAGCTTGGATCCTAGCGGGATTTACAATGAGCAGTTCTTC. Amino acid sequence: CASSLDPSGIYNEQFF.